Each of the 4 T cell receptor beta chains below was sequenced from the same sample in a study of OX40 agonist ivuxolimab in advanced cancers. Data came from immunoSEQ multiplex PCR; TCRdb stores just in-frame clones and leaves some out. The data contain 82,000 or so clones, around 83% of them singletons. The material sequenced was CD4+ or CD8+ T cells sorted from blood, taken in a trial of the OX40 agonist ivuxolimab. These receptors were taken from an adult with an advanced solid tumor such as melanoma, head and neck, liver or kidney cancer.

The chain has TRBV7-9 and TRBJ2-1; 11 bases fit TRBD2. V gave up 0 bases and J gave up 7 bases; unmatched junction bases: 5. The CDR3 runs 16 residues. Germline V CDR1 and CDR2: SEHNR, FQNEAQ (reference sequence). CDR3 sequence reads: CASSLAPSGGMNEQFF. The CDR3 bases are TGTGCCAGCAGCTTAGCACCTAGCGGGGGGATGAATGAGCAGTTCTTC.

The rearrangement uses TRBV6-5 and TRBJ2-3, with D perhaps given as TRBD1 or TRBD2 (6 bases each). Germline lookup yields CDR1 MNHEY and CDR2 SVGAGI. The germline V and J ends were trimmed by 2 bases and 8 bases, with 14 bases remaining between them. CDR3 length: 14 residues. The CDR3 here is CASSYPGGGPTQYF. The CDR3 DNA sequence: TGTGCCAGCAGTTACCCCGGTGGGGGGCCTACGCAGTATTTT.

The rearrangement joins TRBV5-1 to TRBJ2-7, with 10 bases matching TRBD1. The CDR3 totals 14 residues. CDR1 SGHRS and CDR2 YFSETQ come from the germline V gene. V shed 4 bases, J shed 3 bases, and the junction held 4 bases outside the gene matches. The DNA of the CDR3 is TGCGCCAGCAGCCACCGGGACAGGGGCTACGAGCAGTACTTC. Encoded protein: CASSHRDRGYEQYF.

V gene TRBV28 combines with J gene TRBJ2-2; D is uncertain. The V end was cut by 6 bases, the J end by 6 bases, with 14 bases between. CDR1 and CDR2 from the germline V gene are MDHEN and SYDVKM. The CDR3 consists of 14 residues. This chain's CDR3 is CASRLSGPAGELFF. CDR3 in DNA: TGTGCCAGCAGGTTGAGTGGGCCCGCCGGGGAGCTGTTTTTT.